This T cell receptor beta chain was recovered during a study of T cells in Graves' hyperthyroidism and ophthalmopathy. Whole-study findings and limits: Ophthalmopathy cases were set apart from stable hyperthyroidism by a 13 V-J model. Blood also carried most thyroid clonotypes expanded above 0.001.

This clonotype came up many times. Its specificity is unknown. Reasons for excluding patients were uncontrolled infection, other autoimmune disease, pregnancy or lactation. RNA transcripts served as the template for amplifying TCR beta CDR3 regions. During a first-round RT-PCR of the TCR CDR3, the HTBI primer set was used. TCRdb re-derived calls from the multiplex PCR reads in MiXCR, one entry per CDR3 protein. The table includes about 590,000 distinct CDR3 sequences, 12% to 15% detected once. There are 14 residues in the CDR3. The germline V gene encodes CDR1 DFQATT and CDR2 SNEGSKA (reference sequence). Trimming at V came to 4 bases and at J to 3 bases, leaving 7 bases not matched to a gene.

The chain recombines TRBV20-1 with TRBJ1-1; 8 bases are a match to TRBD1. The sequence was collected from a young woman with Graves' ophthalmopathy. Sequencing input: blood. CDR3 region: CSATQGAVDTEAFF. The CDR3 region has the DNA TGCAGTGCTACGCAGGGGGCTGTTGACACTGAAGCTTTCTTT.